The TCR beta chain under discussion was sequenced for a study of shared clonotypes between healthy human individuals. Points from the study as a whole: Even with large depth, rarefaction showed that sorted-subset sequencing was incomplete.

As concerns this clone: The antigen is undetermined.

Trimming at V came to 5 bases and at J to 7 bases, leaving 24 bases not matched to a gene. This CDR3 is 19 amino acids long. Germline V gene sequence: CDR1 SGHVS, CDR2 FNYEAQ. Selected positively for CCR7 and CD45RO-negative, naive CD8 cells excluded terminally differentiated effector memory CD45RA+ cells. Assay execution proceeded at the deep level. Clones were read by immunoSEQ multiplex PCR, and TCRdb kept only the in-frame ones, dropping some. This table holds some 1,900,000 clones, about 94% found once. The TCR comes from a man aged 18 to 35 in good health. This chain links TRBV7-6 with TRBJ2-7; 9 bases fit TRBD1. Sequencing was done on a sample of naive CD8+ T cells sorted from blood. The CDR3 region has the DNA TGTGCCAGCAGCCTTCGAGCAGACCACAGGGGGCAGAGTCTGGAAGAGCAGTACTTC. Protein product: CASSLRADHRGQSLEEQYF.